The clone carrying this T cell receptor (beta chain) showed up just once. The record originates from a study of blood T cell repertoires in COVID-19. Study-wide background: The analysed material was cDNA or gDNA that came from T cells, B-cell-depleted T cells, or PBMCs.

CDR3 size: 16 residues. TCRdb's copy holds only in-frame clones and misses some; the assay was immunoSEQ multiplex PCR. The data hold approximately 300,000 clones, with roughly 90% observed a single time. Input material: PBMCs or T cells enriched from blood (not recorded which). The V call is TRBV21-1, the J call TRBJ1-4; the table names TRBD1, a call not compared with the DNA. TRBV21-1 is annotated as a pseudogene. This receptor was obtained from a woman aged 30 to 39 who had recovered from COVID-19. The CDR3 bases are TGTGCCAGCAGCTCACAGACAGGGAGGCTCAATGAAAAACTGTTTTTT. This sequence encodes CASSSQTGRLNEKLFF.